What follows are 10 T cell receptor beta chains derived from one specimen sequenced in a study of CD8 T cells in ankylosing spondylitis. A single record per CDR3 protein comes from TCRdb applying MiXCR to the 5' RACE reads. This sample has about 240,000 distinct CDR3 sequences, with 8.6% found just once. The sequenced sample consisted of blood, either unsorted or a sorted T cell fraction (not recorded which). The receptors here all came from a male donor with ankylosing spondylitis or in good health (not recorded which).

This clonotype has a count of ten or more. This sequence joins TRBV29-1 and TRBJ2-7, with TRBD1 matching 9 bases. Germline-derived CDR1 and CDR2 are SQVTM and ANQGSEA. Losses at the gene ends were 3 bases for V and 2 bases for J; bases not matched to a gene: 5. CDR3 length: 14 residues. Written as DNA, the CDR3 is TGCAGCGTTGATAAGGGGACAGGGACCTACGAGCAGTACTTC. Translated, it gives CSVDKGTGTYEQYF.

This clonotype was recorded many times. The chain couples TRBV20-1 to TRBJ2-3, with 12 bases matching TRBD2. The CDR3 totals 15 residues. V was clipped by 3 bases and J by 4 bases; unmatched bases: 5. Germline V gene lookup returns CDR1 DFQATT and CDR2 SNEGSKA (reference sequence). The CDR3 sequence is CSASPSGRAADTQYF. In nucleotides, the CDR3 is TGCAGTGCTAGCCCTAGCGGGAGGGCCGCAGATACGCAGTATTTT.

The chain combines TRBV2 with TRBJ2-7; D perhaps matches TRBD1 (7 bases). The CDR3 is 15 amino acids. Trimming stripped 4 bases from V and 5 bases from J, with 18 bases between. Germline V gives CDR1 SNHLY, CDR2 FYNNEI. CDR3 loop: CASSVEGQGGHEQYF. DNA for the CDR3: TGTGCCAGCAGTGTAGAGGGTCAGGGGGGCCACGAGCAGTACTTC.

This clonotype was detected only a few times. CDR3 bases: TGCAGTGCTCCCCCTGTGAGTAGCGGGATCATGTATACGCAGTATTTT. This translates into CSAPPVSSGIMYTQYF. The chain employs TRBV20-1 and TRBJ2-3; 8 bases map to TRBD2. Germline trimming cut 5 bases from V and 7 bases from J; bases unmatched to any gene: 17. Germline V gene lookup returns CDR1 DFQATT and CDR2 SNEGSKA (reference sequence). The CDR3 spans 16 residues.

This clonotype was seen more than once but under ten times. The CDR3 DNA follows: TGTGCCACCTCGGGGGCTGGTTCCCGAGCTTTCTTT. It encodes CATSGAGSRAFF. This chain connects TRBV15 to TRBJ1-1; perhaps TRBD1 as D (6 bases). In germline, CDR1 is LNHNV, CDR2 YYDKDF (reference sequence). Trimming removed 8 bases at V and 10 bases at J, with 17 bases between. CDR3 length: 12 amino acids.

There are a few counts of this clonotype. This rearrangement joins TRBV15 to TRBJ1-1, with D unclear. CDR3 length: 14 amino acids. The germline CDR1 and CDR2 sequences are LNHNV and YYDKDF (reference sequence). V shed 3 bases and J shed 3 bases, with 11 bases lying between them. In nucleotides, the CDR3 is TGTGCCACCAGCAGGGACTTTGGAGACACTGAAGCTTTCTTT. It yields the protein CATSRDFGDTEAFF.

This clonotype was detected ten times or more. The rearrangement uses TRBV5-6 and TRBJ2-1, with D possibly TRBD2 on 6 matching bases. The germline gives CDR1 SGHDT, CDR2 YYEEEE. V gave up 4 bases and J gave up 4 bases, with 21 bases separating them. This CDR3 has 17 amino acids. CDR3 sequence (DNA): TGTGCCAGCAGCGCTGGGGGGTTACTCACGGGATACAATGAGCAGTTCTTC. Translation gives CASSAGGLLTGYNEQFF.

The table lists this clonotype with many counts. The CDR3 DNA sequence: TGTGCCAGCGGTTTCAGGGGGCTCACAGATACGCAGTATTTT. This sequence encodes CASGFRGLTDTQYF. The rearrangement uses TRBV7-2 and TRBJ2-3; 8 bases line up with TRBD1. CDR1 and CDR2 (germline): SGHTA, FQGNSA. The CDR3 loop spans 14 amino acids. J lost 2 bases, V lost 8 bases, and 6 bases had no gene match.

The rearrangement joins TRBV7-2 to TRBJ2-6; D is undetermined. Per the germline V gene, CDR1 is SGHTA and CDR2 is FQGNSA. With 1 base removed from V and 3 bases from J, the gap between germline ends came to 4 bases. The CDR3 is 14 amino acids. The CDR3 region is CASSLGVGANVLTF. DNA for the CDR3: TGTGCCAGCAGCTTAGGGGTTGGGGCCAACGTCCTGACTTTC.

This clonotype was observed many times. The rearrangement joins TRBV29-1 to TRBJ2-2; 13 nucleotides line up with TRBD2. CDR3 length equals 13 residues. Germline V CDR1 and CDR2: SQVTM, ANQGSEA. In nucleotides, the CDR3 is TGCAGTGGTTTGGGACTAGCGGGAGGGGAGCTGTTTTTT. Translation gives CSGLGLAGGELFF.